What follows are 4 T cell receptor beta chains derived from one specimen sequenced in a study of T cell responses to AZD1222 COVID-19 vaccine. The repertoire was sequenced with immunoSEQ multiplex PCR; TCRdb's copy has only in-frame clones and lacks some. The sample carries 140,000 or so clones, 85% to 95% recorded once. The starting material was peripheral blood, obtained after recovery from COVID-19. These TCRs come from an adult who had recovered from COVID-19.

The gene calls are TRBV6-5 and TRBJ1-1, with D unresolved. Trimming removed 6 bases from V and 3 bases from J, with 17 bases in between. The germline V gene encodes CDR1 MNHEY and CDR2 SVGAGI. This CDR3 has 15 residues. CDR3 sequence reads: CASSTGHSADTEAFF. As DNA, the CDR3 is TGTGCCAGCAGCACCGGCCATTCGGCGGACACTGAAGCTTTCTTT.

The chain recombines TRBV6-5 with TRBJ2-1; 10 positions match TRBD2. The CDR3 consists of 15 residues. The ends lost 6 bases at V and 7 bases at J; junction bases unmatched: 9. In germline, CDR1 is MNHEY, CDR2 SVGAGI. The CDR3 nucleotides are TGTGCCAGCAGCCCATCACTAGCGGGGTTAAATGAGCAGTTCTTC. Encoded protein: CASSPSLAGLNEQFF.

The chain has TRBV3-1 (or the pseudogene TRBV3-2) and TRBJ1-5; tentative D call: TRBD1 (6 bases). The CDR3 is 15 residues long. The germline V and J ends were trimmed by 4 bases and 4 bases, with 14 bases remaining between them. Germline CDR1 is LGHDT and CDR2 is YNNKEL (reference sequence). The CDR3, as DNA: TGTGCCAGCAGCCCGACGACAGGTTTAAATCAGCCCCAGCATTTT. It codes for CASSPTTGLNQPQHF.

The V gene is TRBV15, the J gene TRBJ1-5, with 8 positions matching TRBD1. The CDR3 sequence is 14 residues long. The junction had 1 base not matched to a gene; V was cut back by 0 bases and J by 6 bases. Germline loops: CDR1 LNHNV, CDR2 YYDKDF (reference sequence). The CDR3 nucleotides read TGTGCCACCAGCAGAGAACAGGGGGTTCAGCCCCAGCATTTT. Encoded protein: CATSREQGVQPQHF.